This record concerns one T cell receptor (beta chain) sequence. Trimming shortened V by 1 base and J by 4 bases, and 13 bases separated the two germline ends. CDR1 and CDR2 from the germline V gene are MNHEY and SMNVEV (reference sequence). The CDR3 extends over 16 amino acids. Primers included in the PCR were 60 Vbeta and 13 Jbeta primers. Clones were sequenced by immunoSEQ multiplex PCR, and TCRdb holds only the in-frame ones, with some missing. This table lists under 200,000 clones. The sample comes from a study of cytomegalovirus exposure and HLA in healthy donors. The sequence came from a man aged 25 to 40 in good health and CMV-seronegative. The sequencing sample was made of PBMCs. The chain has TRBV27 and TRBJ1-4; D may be TRBD1 (5 bases). CDR3: CASSLYGWGVNEKLFF. CDR3 DNA sequence: TGTGCCAGCAGTTTATATGGATGGGGCGTTAATGAAAAACTGTTTTTT. The full variable domain, completed using reference TRBV27 and TRBJ1-4, is EAQVTQNPRYLITVTGKKLTVTCSQNMNHEYMSWYRQDPGLGLRQIYYSMNVEVTDKGDVPEGYKVSRKEKRNFPLILESPSPNQTSLYFCASSLYGWGVNEKLFFGSGTQLSVL.